The clone carrying this T cell receptor beta chain has ten or more counts. A universal primer site came from template switching; cDNA carried unique molecular identifiers. TCRdb re-called the 5' RACE reads through MiXCR, storing one row per CDR3 protein. The sample has 450,000 to 650,000 distinct CDR3 sequences, 9% to 10% seen once. This sample was taken from a study of identical twins. The CDR3 runs to 14 residues. Germline CDR1 reads SGHVS; CDR2 reads FNYEAQ. V lost 3 bases and J 4 bases, leaving 10 bases between the germline ends. This sample was shared with a second study, whose subject was yellow fever vaccine responses in identical twins.

This clonotype was obtained from a young woman in good health. The genes are TRBV7-6 and TRBJ1-5; tentative D call: TRBD1 (5 bases). The sequenced sample was PBMCs. CDR3 loop: CASSLGAGNQPQHF. The CDR3 DNA reads TGTGCCAGCAGCTTGGGTGCAGGGAATCAGCCCCAGCATTTT. The full variable domain, rest sourced from reference TRBV7-6 and TRBJ1-5, is GAGVSQSPRYKVTKRGQDVALRCDPISGHVSLYWYRQALGQGPEFLTYFNYEAQQDKSGLPNDRFSAERPEGSISTLTIQRTEQRDSAMYRCASSLGAGNQPQHFGDGTRLSIL.